A single sample gave rise to the 9 T cell receptor beta chains below, sequenced in a study of T-cell reconstitution after alpha-beta-depleted transplantation in children. This sample's TCRbeta library carried unique molecular identifier barcodes. TCRdb re-analysed the PCR reads in MiXCR, keeping a single row per CDR3 protein. The sample yields about a million distinct CDR3 sequences, roughly 31% seen once. Sequencing was performed on PBMCs, mostly from graft donor cells, taken 360 days after TCRalphabeta/CD19-depleted stem cell transplant. Every receptor here comes from a boy under three years old who had a stem cell transplant for SCID, so the T cells may come from the graft donor.

This clonotype was seen a few times. This sequence joins TRBV6-1 and TRBJ2-4; a possible D gene is TRBD1 (5 bases). This CDR3 is built from 13 residues. V lost 7 bases to trimming and J lost 7 bases, with 14 bases between them. In germline, CDR1 is MNHNS, CDR2 SASEGT. The CDR3 spells CASKSGPGNIQYF. The DNA of the CDR3 is TGTGCCAGCAAATCCGGACCAGGGAACATTCAGTACTTC.

As concerns this clonotype: The junction differs from germline at one of its ends, possibly a read error. The rearrangement uses TRBV20-1 and TRBJ2-3; D is unresolved. Germline loops: CDR1 DFQATT, CDR2 SNEGSKA (reference sequence). The CDR3 extends over 16 amino acids. This chain's CDR3 is CCASRVTAQHTDTQYF. CDR3 sequence (DNA): TGCTGTGCTAGTCGGGTGACGGCACAACACACAGATACGCAGTATTTT.

The chain uses TRBV5-5 and TRBJ2-7; 7 nucleotides line up with TRBD1. V trimming: 1 base; J trimming: 2 bases; junction bases outside the gene matches: 6. The CDR3 runs 15 residues. Germline V gives CDR1 SGHKS, CDR2 YYEKEE (reference sequence). CDR3 region: CASSLRQGETYEQYF. CDR3 sequence (DNA): TGTGCCAGCAGCTTGCGTCAGGGGGAAACCTACGAGCAGTACTTC.

The chain is built from TRBV4-1 and TRBJ2-7, with 9 positions matching TRBD2. V shed 0 bases, J shed 3 bases, and the junction held 12 bases outside the gene matches. The germline CDR1 and CDR2 sequences are MGHRA and YSYEKL. This CDR3 is built from 18 residues. CDR3 nucleotides: TGCGCCAGCAGCCAAGATAGGGCTAGCGGGGACTATTTCTACGAGCAGTACTTC. Protein: CASSQDRASGDYFYEQYF.

This clonotype was observed a few times. The V and J genes are TRBV20-1 and TRBJ2-4; TRBD2 matches 8 bases. This CDR3 contains 13 residues. The germline V gene encodes CDR1 DFQATT and CDR2 SNEGSKA (reference sequence). CDR3 in amino acids: CSPREGAKNIQYF. The CDR3 coding sequence is TGCAGCCCCCGGGAGGGGGCCAAAAACATTCAGTACTTC.

This clonotype was seen a handful of times. This chain uses TRBV20-1 with TRBJ2-2; no firm D call. The V and J ends lost 0 bases and 5 bases respectively, with 7 bases between them. The germline CDR1 and CDR2 sequences are DFQATT and SNEGSKA (reference sequence). The CDR3 runs to 13 residues. The CDR3 sequence: CSARDMGTGELFF. The CDR3 DNA reads TGCAGTGCTAGAGATATGGGGACCGGGGAGCTGTTTTTT.

This clonotype was counted between two and nine times. This chain joins TRBV6-5 and TRBJ1-4; weak D call: TRBD1 (6 bases). There are 15 residues in the CDR3. CDR1 is MNHEY, CDR2 SVGAGI, per germline. V was shortened by 4 bases and J by 10 bases, with 19 bases between the two germline ends. As DNA, the CDR3 is TGTGCCAGCAGTTTAGACAGGTTATTCGAGGGAAAACTGTTTTTT. It codes for CASSLDRLFEGKLFF.

The CDR3 DNA reads as TGTGCCAGCAGCTTGGGTGGACTCCAGGGCACCTACGAGCAGTACTTC. Its protein product is CASSLGGLQGTYEQYF. The chain couples TRBV5-4 to TRBJ2-7; D may match TRBD1 or TRBD2 (5 bases each). Germline CDR1 is SGHNT and CDR2 is YYREEE (reference sequence). This CDR3 spans 16 amino acids. Trimming took 0 bases from V and 2 from J, leaving 15 bases between them.

The sample holds a few counts of this clonotype. V is TRBV4-1 and J is TRBJ2-7; unclear D gene. The germline V and J ends were trimmed by 3 bases and 4 bases, with 10 bases remaining between them. Per the germline V gene, CDR1 is MGHRA and CDR2 is YSYEKL. The CDR3 has 13 amino acids. Here the CDR3 reads CASSHNDGYEQYF. CDR3 bases: TGCGCCAGCAGCCACAACGACGGTTACGAGCAGTACTTC.